This TCR beta chain derives from a study of T cell clonotyping in hematopoietic cell transplantation. The study, taken as a whole, reports: Few recipient clonotypes overlapped donors; over 95% were de novo at given depth. Cells were unsorted, so CD4 and CD8 contributions were not separated. After transplant, recipient diversity fell while pathologically expanded clonotypes grew through day 180.

Only in-frame clones appear in the TCRdb table, and some are missing; sequencing was by immunoSEQ multiplex PCR. Of about 36,000 clones listed, 75% to 90% are singletons. The CDR3 runs 18 residues. V trimming: 0 bases; J trimming: 0 bases; junction bases outside the gene matches: 11. Germline V CDR1 and CDR2: GTSNPN, SVGIG (reference sequence). Worth noting for this clone: The antigen remains unidentified.

The clonotype comes from a woman between 40 and 55 years old in good health. Some clones in this sample may be carry-over from other donors' samples. The chain combines TRBV30 with TRBJ1-1; TRBD1 matches 9 bases. The specimen sequenced was peripheral blood mononuclear cells. The CDR3 sequence: CAWSVQGARGGVNTEAFF. The CDR3 bases are TGTGCCTGGAGTGTACAGGGGGCTCGGGGTGGGGTGAACACTGAAGCTTTCTTT.